The T cell receptor (beta chain) described here comes from a study of T-cell reconstitution after alpha-beta-depleted transplantation in children. Points from the study as a whole: T-cell numbers and diversity, one year after transplant, stemmed largely from T cells that were newly produced. Reports say that about two months after transplant, the alpha-beta T cells came out of several hundred graft clones that had expanded.

Preparation of the TCRbeta library involved a method that used unique molecular identifiers. MiXCR was run by TCRdb on the PCR reads, yielding one entry per CDR3 protein. This table holds hundreds of thousands of distinct CDR3 sequences, about an eighth found once. This clonotype was observed many times. The antigen is undetermined. V was trimmed by 3 bases and J by 8 bases, leaving 15 bases between them. Germline lookup yields CDR1 MDHEN and CDR2 SYDVKM. This CDR3 is 14 amino acids long. The chain carries TRBV28 and TRBJ2-3; D is perhaps TRBD2 (6 bases). The sample in question was PBMCs, mostly from graft donor cells, obtained 360 days after TCRalphabeta/CD19-depleted stem cell transplant. The receptor comes from a male patient aged 10-17 years who had a stem cell transplant for acute myeloid leukemia, so the T cells may come from the graft donor. CDR3 nucleotides: TGTGCCAGCAGTTTTGTTCCTACCGGGAGTACGCAGTATTTT. Its protein product is CASSFVPTGSTQYF.